The 15 T cell receptor beta chains below all came from one sample that was sequenced in a study of shared clonotypes between healthy human individuals. The assay was immunoSEQ multiplex PCR, and TCRdb's table has in-frame clones only and misses some. Here the sample spans about 1.5 million clones, approximately 98% being singletons. Sequencing input: naive CD4+ T cells sorted from blood. The subset here: CD45RA+ positively selected. These TCRs come from a man aged 30-40 years in good health.

V gene TRBV29-1 combines with J gene TRBJ2-3; D call uncertain. Germline V gene lookup returns CDR1 SQVTM and CDR2 ANQGSEA. The germline V and J ends were trimmed by 8 bases and 5 bases, with 11 bases remaining between them. This CDR3 region has 11 residues. The CDR3, as DNA: TGCAGCACGCGCCCCGGAGATACGCAGTATTTT. Translation: CSTRPGDTQYF.

Turning to this clone: In the same sample, other DNA sequences code for this CDR3. The chain carries TRBV7-9 and TRBJ1-1, with 8 bases fitting TRBD1. V was pared by 5 bases and J by 4 bases, with 3 bases of the junction left unmatched. The CDR3 has 13 residues. Germline V lookup: CDR1 SEHNR, CDR2 FQNEAQ (reference sequence). Here the CDR3 DNA reads TGTGCCAGCAGCCAACAGGGGGGCACTGAAGCTTTCTTT. Residues: CASSQQGGTEAFF.

The J gene is TRBJ2-3, the V gene TRBV6-1; D perhaps matches TRBD2 (5 bases). The CDR3 consists of 14 residues. V dropped 2 bases and J dropped 3 bases, with 9 bases sitting between them. Germline CDR1 is MNHNS and CDR2 is SASEGT. CDR3 in DNA: TGTGCCAGCAGTGAAACGGGATTGACAGATACGCAGTATTTT. Residues: CASSETGLTDTQYF.

The chain combines TRBV10-3 with TRBJ2-7; TRBD2 matches at 9 bases. The CDR3 is 14 residues long. After removal of 3 bases from V and 2 bases from J, the junction contained 2 bases not matched to a gene. Germline CDR1 ENHRY, CDR2 SYGVKD. CDR3 sequence: CAISDLAGTYEQYF. The CDR3 nucleotides read TGTGCCATCAGTGATCTAGCGGGAACCTACGAGCAGTACTTC.

Details on this clone: Other DNA sequences of this sample code for an identical CDR3. V usage is TRBV29-1 and J usage is TRBJ2-1; 12 positions agree with TRBD2. This CDR3 spans 14 amino acids. V dropped 6 bases and J dropped 5; count of bases not matched to a gene: 5. The germline gives CDR1 SQVTM, CDR2 ANQGSEA. The CDR3 spells CSVAGLAGDNEQFF. The CDR3 coding sequence is TGCAGCGTAGCGGGACTAGCGGGTGACAATGAGCAGTTCTTC.

The rearrangement joins TRBV5-1 to TRBJ2-3; D tentatively reads TRBD1 or TRBD2 (7 bases each). The CDR3 spans 14 residues. V gave up 7 bases and J gave up 1 base, with 13 bases separating them. CDR1 SGHRS and CDR2 YFSETQ come from the germline V gene. CDR3 nucleotides: TGCGCCAGCGGAGCGGGGACAGGCACAGATACGCAGTATTTT. Translated, it gives CASGAGTGTDTQYF.

The J gene is TRBJ1-3, the V gene TRBV6-1, with D perhaps matching TRBD1 (5 bases). This CDR3 is 13 amino acids long. Germline V gene lookup returns CDR1 MNHNS and CDR2 SASEGT. Between the trimmed V and J ends, which lost 10 bases and 4 bases, there was a span of 14 bases. CDR3: CATARGVGNTIYF. CDR3 coding DNA: TGTGCCACAGCACGGGGGGTCGGAAACACCATATATTTT.

J is TRBJ2-3 and V is TRBV5-1; the D gene is possibly TRBD2 (6 bases). Germline V gene lookup returns CDR1 SGHRS and CDR2 YFSETQ. The CDR3 contains 16 residues. V lost 0 bases and J lost 1, with 12 bases in between. DNA for the CDR3: TGCGCCAGCAGCTTGGCCCCGGGGGTCGGCACAGATACGCAGTATTTT. Its translation is CASSLAPGVGTDTQYF.

The rearrangement links TRBV19 to TRBJ2-7, with a tentative D call TRBD1 (5 bases). Germline V CDR1 and CDR2: LNHDA, SQIVND (reference sequence). The CDR3 loop spans 14 amino acids. V was cut by 1 base and J by 7 bases, with 14 bases left in between. The CDR3 loop reads CASSIGQSVGEQYF. The DNA of the CDR3 is TGTGCCAGTAGTATAGGACAGTCGGTAGGTGAGCAGTACTTC.

The rearrangement uses TRBV7-9 and TRBJ2-5, with 10 bases fitting TRBD1. The CDR3 extends over 17 amino acids. The V and J ends lost 0 bases and 3 bases, in that order; junction bases with no gene match: 7. CDR1 and CDR2 from the germline V gene are SEHNR and FQNEAQ (reference sequence). The CDR3 sequence: CASSLARTGGKEETQYF. The CDR3 region has the DNA TGTGCCAGCAGCTTAGCGAGGACAGGGGGAAAGGAAGAGACCCAGTACTTC.

Of note for this clone: This sample also contains other DNA sequences that code for the same CDR3. V gene TRBV5-1 combines with J gene TRBJ2-7; 11 nucleotides line up with TRBD2. Germline CDR1 is SGHRS and CDR2 is YFSETQ. Trimming removed 0 bases from V and 6 bases from J; junction bases left unmatched: 5. The CDR3 covers 15 residues. CDR3: CASSLVLAGGGEQYF. Here the CDR3 DNA reads TGCGCCAGCAGCTTGGTTCTAGCGGGAGGAGGCGAGCAGTACTTC.

The rearrangement links TRBV5-1 to TRBJ2-5; 12 positions agree with TRBD2. The germline V gene encodes CDR1 SGHRS and CDR2 YFSETQ. J gave up 5 bases and V 2 bases, and 4 bases lay outside the gene matches. The CDR3 length is 15 residues. CDR3 sequence reads: CASSLGLAGWETQYF. The CDR3 DNA sequence: TGCGCCAGCAGCTTAGGACTAGCGGGATGGGAGACCCAGTACTTC.

This rearrangement joins TRBV7-9 to TRBJ2-4, with TRBD2 matching over 9 bases. The CDR3 runs to 16 residues. CDR1 SEHNR and CDR2 FQNEAQ come from the germline V gene (reference sequence). Trimming cost V 1 base and J 4 bases; bases outside gene matches: 5. The chain's CDR3 is CASSLDGGLAKNIQYF. In DNA, the CDR3 is TGTGCCAGCAGCTTAGATGGGGGACTAGCTAAAAACATTCAGTACTTC.

The V gene is TRBV6-5, the J gene TRBJ2-1; 7 bases fit TRBD1. The germline CDR1 and CDR2 sequences are MNHEY and SVGAGI. Trimming cost V 2 bases and J 8 bases; bases outside gene matches: 3. The CDR3 runs to 13 residues. DNA of the CDR3: TGTGCCAGCAGTTACACAGGGGTGGATGAGCAGTTCTTC. Translating it yields CASSYTGVDEQFF.

As regards this clone: This specimen includes other DNA sequences encoding the same CDR3. The chain carries TRBV28 and TRBJ2-7, with TRBD1 matching over 9 bases. This CDR3 is 14 amino acids long. Germline V CDR1 and CDR2: MDHEN, SYDVKM. Germline trimming cut 6 bases from V and 4 bases from J; bases unmatched to any gene: 7. Here the CDR3 DNA reads TGTGCCAGCAGCCCCGGGACAGGGCCTTACGAGCAGTACTTC. Its protein is CASSPGTGPYEQYF. Using reference TRBV28 and TRBJ2-7 for the parts outside the CDR3, the full variable domain is DVKVTQSSRYLVKRTGEKVFLECVQDMDHENMFWYRQDPGLGLRLIYFSYDVKMKEKGDIPEGYSVSREKKERFSLILESASTNQTSMYLCASSPGTGPYEQYFGPGTRLTVT.